The next 26 T cell receptor beta chains were all read from a single sample in a study of T cell responses to AZD1222 COVID-19 vaccine (dated by TCRdb to the early 2020s). The library was generated by the immunoSEQ multiplex PCR assay. Entries here come from immuneACCESS through TCRdb and include only in-frame sequences with V and J called. Some clones fail to appear in such tables; in the studies checked, an unresolved V gene covers under half of the shortfall, and the cause of the remainder is unknown. This sample gives 65,000 to 100,000 clones in total; around 80% of them show up just once. Jointly, the top ten make up roughly a fifth of the sample. What this sample's time point label stands for: baseline before first vaccination. Specimen: peripheral blood, collected on day 0 of AZD1222 vaccination. All receptors come from an adult in good health.

The rearrangement links TRBV18 to TRBJ1-2; D unclear. The CDR3 contains 14 residues. Germline V gives CDR1 KGHSH, CDR2 LQKENI. V lost 1 base and J 6 bases, leaving 12 bases between the germline ends. This chain's CDR3 is CASSPRELGNGYTF. In DNA, the CDR3 is TGTGCCAGCTCACCACGGGAACTGGGGAATGGCTACACCTTC. The full variable domain, completed using reference TRBV18 and TRBJ1-2, is NAGVMQNPRHLVRRRGQEARLRCSPMKGHSHVYWYRQLPEEGLKFMVYLQKENIIDESGMPKERFSAEFPKEGPSILRIQQVVRGDSAAYFCASSPRELGNGYTFGSGTRLTVV.

This chain uses TRBV9 with TRBJ1-2, with unresolved D. CDR3 size: 12 residues. The V gene's germline CDR1 is SGDLS and CDR2 YYNGEE. V gave up 6 bases and J gave up 8 bases, with 14 bases separating them. CDR3 nucleotide sequence: TGTGCCAGCACCAATACGGGGTACGGCTACACCTTC. Protein: CASTNTGYGYTF.

The chain employs TRBV7-2 and TRBJ1-2; D uncertain. V was cut by 2 bases and J by 4 bases, with 14 bases left in between. The germline V gene encodes CDR1 SGHTA and CDR2 FQGNSA. The CDR3 length is 15 residues. The CDR3 loop is CASSLSDGELYGYTF. The CDR3 DNA is TGTGCCAGCAGCTTATCGGATGGAGAACTCTATGGCTACACCTTC.

The chain joins TRBV5-5 to TRBJ2-3, with D possibly matching TRBD1 (5 bases). Trimming removed 5 bases at V and 6 bases at J, with 19 bases between. From germline, CDR1 is SGHKS and CDR2 YYEKEE (reference sequence). This CDR3 has 15 residues. The CDR3 here is CASSFTGAASDTQYF. The DNA for the CDR3 is TGTGCCAGCAGTTTCACAGGCGCAGCGTCCGATACGCAGTATTTT. Full variable domain (remainder filled in from reference TRBV5-5 and TRBJ2-3): DAGVTQSPTHLIKTRGQQVTLRCSPISGHKSVSWYQQVLGQGPQFIFQYYEKEERGRGNFPDRFSARQFPNYSSELNVNALLLGDSALYLCASSFTGAASDTQYFGPGTRLTVL.

The chain is built from TRBV6-6 and TRBJ2-3; 9 nucleotides agree with TRBD1. The germline V gene has CDR1 MNHNY and CDR2 SVGAGI (reference sequence). This CDR3 has 15 amino acids. J gave up 1 base and V 7 bases, and 6 bases lay outside the gene matches. The CDR3 is CASIEQGARTDTQYF. The CDR3 region has the DNA TGTGCCAGCATCGAACAGGGGGCGCGCACAGATACGCAGTATTTT.

The gene calls are TRBV18 and TRBJ2-3, with no clear D. V was trimmed by 6 bases and J by 0 bases, leaving 10 bases between them. Germline loops: CDR1 KGHSH, CDR2 LQKENI. This CDR3 comprises 14 residues. The CDR3 bases are TGTGCCAGCTCCCTCGACGGCAGCACAGATACGCAGTATTTT. Protein product: CASSLDGSTDTQYF.

The chain employs TRBV14 and TRBJ2-1; 9 bases map to TRBD2. Looked up from germline, CDR1 is SGHDN and CDR2 is FVKESK. V shed 3 bases and J 5 bases; nucleotides not matched to a gene: 8. There are 16 residues in the CDR3. The CDR3 sequence: CASSQGSGRLDNEQFF. The CDR3 nucleotides read TGTGCCAGCAGCCAGGGTAGCGGGAGACTTGACAATGAGCAGTTCTTC.

The gene calls are TRBV2 and TRBJ2-2, with D unresolved. The V gene's germline CDR1 is SNHLY and CDR2 FYNNEI. This CDR3 has 12 amino acids. V lost 8 bases and J 5 bases, leaving 9 bases between the germline ends. This chain's CDR3 is CASASFTGELFF. The CDR3 DNA reads as TGTGCCAGCGCCTCTTTTACCGGGGAGCTGTTTTTT.

The chain links TRBV2 to TRBJ1-3; D remains ambiguous. The CDR3 sequence is 14 residues long. The V end was cut by 5 bases, the J end by 4 bases, with 12 bases between. Germline lookup yields CDR1 SNHLY and CDR2 FYNNEI. CDR3 nucleotide sequence: TGTGCCAGCAGTCCCCGGGCAAACGGAAACACCATATATTTT. It yields the protein CASSPRANGNTIYF.

The chain has TRBV7-8 and TRBJ2-5, with 9 nucleotides matching TRBD2. This CDR3 spans 19 amino acids. With 0 bases clipped from V and 1 base from J, the junction kept 12 bases outside the gene matches. Germline V CDR1 and CDR2: SGHVS, FQNEAQ. The CDR3 nucleotides read TGTGCCAGCAGCTTAGCGCTGCGGGGGGGCCACAAACTCCAAGAGACCCAGTACTTC. This sequence encodes CASSLALRGGHKLQETQYF.

This clone was observed a handful of times. The chain links TRBV7-9 to TRBJ2-7; D is ambiguous. Per the germline V gene, CDR1 is SEHNR and CDR2 is FQNEAQ (reference sequence). The CDR3 sequence is 15 residues long. Trimming cost V 5 bases and J 0 bases, with 14 bases left between them. This chain's CDR3 is CASSPGRKSSYEQYF. Here the CDR3 DNA reads TGTGCCAGCAGCCCTGGACGGAAGAGCTCCTACGAGCAGTACTTC.

This chain uses TRBV4-2 with TRBJ1-4; TRBD1 agrees at 7 bases. Germline loops: CDR1 LGHNA, CDR2 YNFKEQ. This CDR3 is 16 amino acids long. Unmatched junction bases numbered 9, after V lost 1 base and J lost 7 bases. In DNA, the CDR3 is TGTGCCAGCAGCCAAGCCAGAAGACAGGGTTCTGAAAAACTGTTTTTT. It encodes CASSQARRQGSEKLFF.

This clone was seen just once. This chain connects TRBV28 to TRBJ1-2; no clear D gene. The CDR3 covers 16 residues. The V gene's germline CDR1 is MDHEN and CDR2 SYDVKM. Deletions cut 1 base from V and 3 bases from J, with 15 bases between. The CDR3 DNA reads as TGTGCCAGCAGTTTATTACGGAGCAATTCTTACTATGGCTACACCTTC. Protein sequence: CASSLLRSNSYYGYTF.

The chain links TRBV7-9 to TRBJ1-2; TRBD1 might be the D (6 bases). Germline V gene data show CDR1 as SEHNR and CDR2 as FQNEAQ (reference sequence). The CDR3 runs 14 residues. V gave up 5 bases and J gave up 6 bases, with 16 bases separating them. The CDR3 loop reads CASSIGQRRDGYTF. CDR3 coding DNA: TGTGCCAGCAGCATCGGACAGCGCCGGGATGGCTACACCTTC.

The rearrangement joins TRBV28 to TRBJ1-5; D is ambiguous. Germline CDR1 MDHEN, CDR2 SYDVKM. This CDR3 has 13 amino acids. Trimming left V 4 bases short and J 10 bases short, with 14 bases between. Here the CDR3 DNA reads TGTGCCAGCAGTTCCATCCCGGGCCCACCCCAGCATTTT. Its translation: CASSSIPGPPQHF.

V usage is TRBV11-2 and J usage is TRBJ2-2; 8 bases agree with TRBD2. There are 15 residues in the CDR3. Germline lookup yields CDR1 SGHAT and CDR2 FQNNGV. With 5 bases clipped from V and 2 bases from J, the junction kept 4 bases outside the gene matches. The CDR3 DNA follows: TGTGCCAGCAGCCGCCGGGAGGGCAACACCGGGGAGCTGTTTTTT. Amino acid sequence: CASSRREGNTGELFF.

This chain connects TRBV7-2 to TRBJ1-2, with D unclear. Germline V gives CDR1 SGHTA, CDR2 FQGNSA. The CDR3 consists of 11 residues. The V and J ends lost 2 bases and 6 bases respectively, with 4 bases between them. In nucleotides, the CDR3 is TGTGCCAGCAGCTTACGGAATGGCTACACCTTC. It translates to CASSLRNGYTF.

V is TRBV7-6 and J is TRBJ2-1; D gene ambiguous. Germline V gene lookup returns CDR1 SGHVS and CDR2 FNYEAQ. The CDR3 is 15 residues long. The ends were cut back, 1 base at V and 7 bases at J, with 14 bases in the middle. CDR3 in amino acids: CASSLVFTLGNEQFF. CDR3 nucleotide sequence: TGTGCCAGCAGCTTAGTTTTTACTCTGGGGAATGAGCAGTTCTTC. Full variable domain (remainder filled in from reference TRBV7-6 and TRBJ2-1): GAGVSQSPRYKVTKRGQDVALRCDPISGHVSLYWYRQALGQGPEFLTYFNYEAQQDKSGLPNDRFSAERPEGSISTLTIQRTEQRDSAMYRCASSLVFTLGNEQFFGPGTRLTVL.

This clone appeared a few times. This chain connects TRBV4-1 to TRBJ2-1; 7 bases are shared with TRBD1. The junction had 12 bases not matched to a gene; V was cut back by 3 bases and J by 7 bases. Per the germline V gene, CDR1 is MGHRA and CDR2 is YSYEKL. This CDR3 contains 16 residues. The CDR3 reads CASSQGQPLGVNEQFF. CDR3 DNA: TGCGCCAGCAGCCAGGGACAGCCACTAGGGGTGAATGAGCAGTTCTTC.

The chain combines TRBV2 with TRBJ1-3; D gene uncertain. Germline V gene data show CDR1 as SNHLY and CDR2 as FYNNEI. The CDR3 covers 14 residues. V lost 5 bases and J 4 bases, leaving 12 bases between the germline ends. CDR3 coding DNA: TGTGCCAGCAGTATGAGAAGCGCCGGAAACACCATATATTTT. This translates into CASSMRSAGNTIYF.

This clone was recorded once. This rearrangement joins TRBV3-1 (or the pseudogene TRBV3-2) to TRBJ2-3, with D unresolved. The V end lost 6 bases, the J end lost 0 bases, and 10 bases lay between the germline ends. The CDR3 runs to 14 residues. Per the germline V gene, CDR1 is LGHDT and CDR2 is YNNKEL (reference sequence). The CDR3 DNA reads as TGTGCCAGCAGACCCCTTACTAGCACAGATACGCAGTATTTT. Its translation is CASRPLTSTDTQYF.

The CDR3 region has the DNA TGTGCCAGTAGAACAGGTGCAAATTCACCCCTCCACTTT. Translating it yields CASRTGANSPLHF. This chain connects TRBV19 to TRBJ1-6, with a tentative D call TRBD1 (5 bases). CDR1 is LNHDA, CDR2 SQIVND, per germline (reference sequence). The CDR3 covers 13 residues. V lost 6 bases, J lost 7 bases, and 10 bases lay in between.

J is TRBJ2-3 and V is TRBV5-5; D not certain. Trimming took off 0 bases at V and 1 base at J, with 12 bases between the two ends. This CDR3 has 16 residues. Germline V gene data show CDR1 as SGHKS and CDR2 as YYEKEE (reference sequence). CDR3 in DNA: TGTGCCAGCAGCTTGGTGCTCTCTAGGGGCACAGATACGCAGTATTTT. Protein sequence: CASSLVLSRGTDTQYF.

This clone was detected once. The V call is TRBV11-2, the J call TRBJ2-7, with D perhaps TRBD1 (5 bases). Trimming took off 5 bases at V and 4 bases at J, with 12 bases between the two ends. This CDR3 has 13 amino acids. Germline CDR1 and CDR2: SGHAT and FQNNGV. The CDR3 sequence: CASSIRVTYEQYF. CDR3 nucleotide sequence: TGTGCCAGCAGCATCAGGGTAACATACGAGCAGTACTTC.

A single count supports this clone. The V call is TRBV19, the J call TRBJ1-4, with 9 bases identical to TRBD1. V gave up 3 bases and J gave up 10 bases; unmatched junction bases: 12. This CDR3 is built from 16 residues. CDR1 and CDR2 from the germline V gene are LNHDA and SQIVND (reference sequence). CDR3 bases: TGTGCCAGTAGTATGTTAGGAACAGGGGGCCTTGGAAAACTGTTTTTT. Encoded protein: CASSMLGTGGLGKLFF.

The rearrangement joins TRBV18 to TRBJ1-6; the match to TRBD1 covers 7 bases. With 4 bases clipped from V and 10 bases from J, the junction kept 10 bases outside the gene matches. From germline, CDR1 is KGHSH and CDR2 LQKENI. The CDR3 consists of 15 residues. This chain's CDR3 is CASSQSTGWDSPLHF. The CDR3 DNA reads as TGTGCCAGCTCACAATCGACAGGGTGGGACTCACCCCTCCACTTT.